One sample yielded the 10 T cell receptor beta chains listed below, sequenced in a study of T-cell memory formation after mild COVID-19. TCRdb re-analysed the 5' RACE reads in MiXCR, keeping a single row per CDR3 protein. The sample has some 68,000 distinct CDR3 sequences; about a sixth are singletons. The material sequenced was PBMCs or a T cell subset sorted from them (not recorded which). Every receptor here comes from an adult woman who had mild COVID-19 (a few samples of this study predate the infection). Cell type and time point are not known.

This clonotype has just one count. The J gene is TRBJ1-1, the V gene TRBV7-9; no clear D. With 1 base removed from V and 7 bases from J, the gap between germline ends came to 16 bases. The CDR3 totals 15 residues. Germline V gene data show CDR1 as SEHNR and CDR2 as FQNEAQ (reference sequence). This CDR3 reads CASSLELSASGEAFF. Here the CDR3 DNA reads TGTGCCAGCAGCTTAGAACTCTCAGCCTCAGGTGAAGCTTTCTTT.

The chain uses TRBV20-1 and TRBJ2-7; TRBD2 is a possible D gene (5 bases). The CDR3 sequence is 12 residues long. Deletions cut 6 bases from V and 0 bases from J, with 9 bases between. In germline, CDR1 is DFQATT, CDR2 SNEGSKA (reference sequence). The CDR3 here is CSARRPSYEQYF. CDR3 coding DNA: TGCAGTGCAAGGAGGCCCTCCTACGAGCAGTACTTC.

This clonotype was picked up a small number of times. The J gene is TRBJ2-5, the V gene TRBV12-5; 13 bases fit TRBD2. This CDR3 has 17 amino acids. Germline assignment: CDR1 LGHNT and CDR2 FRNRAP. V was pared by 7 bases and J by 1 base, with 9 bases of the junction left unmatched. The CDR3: CASAVETSGRIQETQYF. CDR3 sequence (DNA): TGTGCTAGTGCCGTTGAGACTAGCGGGAGGATCCAAGAGACCCAGTACTTC.

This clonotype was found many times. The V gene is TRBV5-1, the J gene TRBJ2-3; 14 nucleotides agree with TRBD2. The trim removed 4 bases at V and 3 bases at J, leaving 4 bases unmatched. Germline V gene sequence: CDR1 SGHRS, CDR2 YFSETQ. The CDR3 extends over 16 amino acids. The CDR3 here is CASSGGLAGDTDTQYF. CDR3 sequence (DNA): TGCGCCAGCAGCGGGGGACTAGCGGGAGATACAGATACGCAGTATTTT.

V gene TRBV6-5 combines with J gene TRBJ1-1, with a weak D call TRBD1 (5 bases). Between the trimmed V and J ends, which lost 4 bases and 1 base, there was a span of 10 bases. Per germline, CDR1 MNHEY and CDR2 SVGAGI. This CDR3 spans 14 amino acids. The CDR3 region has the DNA TGTGCCAGCAGTTTTGACAGTTCGAACACTGAAGCTTTCTTT. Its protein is CASSFDSSNTEAFF.

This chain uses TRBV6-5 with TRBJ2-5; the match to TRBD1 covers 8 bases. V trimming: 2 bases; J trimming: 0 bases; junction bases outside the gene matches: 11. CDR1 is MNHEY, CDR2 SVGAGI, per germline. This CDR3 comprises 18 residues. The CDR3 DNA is TGTGCCAGCAGTTACCGAAGAGGACAGGGACCCGACCAAGAGACCCAGTACTTC. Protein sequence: CASSYRRGQGPDQETQYF.

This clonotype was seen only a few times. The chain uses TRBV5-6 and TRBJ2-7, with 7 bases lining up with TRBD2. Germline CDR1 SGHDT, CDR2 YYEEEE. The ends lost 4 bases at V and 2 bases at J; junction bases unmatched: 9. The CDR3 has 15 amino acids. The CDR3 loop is CASSPYRGSPYEQYF. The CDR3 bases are TGTGCCAGCAGCCCTTATCGCGGGAGTCCCTACGAGCAGTACTTC.

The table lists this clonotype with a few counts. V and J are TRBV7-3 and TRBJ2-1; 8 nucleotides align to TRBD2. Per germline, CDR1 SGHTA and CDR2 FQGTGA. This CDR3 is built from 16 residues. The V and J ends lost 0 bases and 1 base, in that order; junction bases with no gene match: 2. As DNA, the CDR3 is TGTGCCAGCAGCTTAACCGGGGGGGCATCCTACAATGAGCAGTTCTTC. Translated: CASSLTGGASYNEQFF.

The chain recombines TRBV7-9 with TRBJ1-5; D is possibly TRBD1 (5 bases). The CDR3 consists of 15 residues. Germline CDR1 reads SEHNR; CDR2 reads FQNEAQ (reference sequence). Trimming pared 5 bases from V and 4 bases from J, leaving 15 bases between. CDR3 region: CASSRSVGDNQPQHF. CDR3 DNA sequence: TGTGCCAGCAGCCGTTCCGTAGGGGATAATCAGCCCCAGCATTTT.

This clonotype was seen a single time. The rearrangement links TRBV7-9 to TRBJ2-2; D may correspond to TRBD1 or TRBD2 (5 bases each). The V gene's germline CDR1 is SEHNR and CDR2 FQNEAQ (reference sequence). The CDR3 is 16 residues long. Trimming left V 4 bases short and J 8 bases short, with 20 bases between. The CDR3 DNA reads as TGTGCCAGCAGCTCACCCGCCCGGGGCGCAGCAGGGGAGCTGTTTTTT. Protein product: CASSSPARGAAGELFF.